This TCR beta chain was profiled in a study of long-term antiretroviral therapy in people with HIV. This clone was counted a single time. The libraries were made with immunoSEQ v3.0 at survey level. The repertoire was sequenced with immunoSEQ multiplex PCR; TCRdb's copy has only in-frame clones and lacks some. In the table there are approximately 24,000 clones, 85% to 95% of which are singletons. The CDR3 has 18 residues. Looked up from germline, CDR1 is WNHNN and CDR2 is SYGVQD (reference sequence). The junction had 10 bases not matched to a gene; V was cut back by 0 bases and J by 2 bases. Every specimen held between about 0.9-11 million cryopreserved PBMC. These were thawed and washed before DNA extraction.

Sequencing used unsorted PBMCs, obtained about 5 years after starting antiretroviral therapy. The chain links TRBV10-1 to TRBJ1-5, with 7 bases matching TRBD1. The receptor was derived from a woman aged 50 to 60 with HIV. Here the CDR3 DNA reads TGCGCCAGCAGTGAGTCGACTCTCAGGGGGGGTTGCAATCAGCCCCAGCATTTT. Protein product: CASSESTLRGGCNQPQHF.